This note documents a single TCR beta chain sequence. Its antigen is unknown. Germline assignment: CDR1 SGHVS and CDR2 FQNEAQ. V was cut by 5 bases and J by 1 base, with 15 bases left in between. The CDR3 is made up of 15 amino acids. The data originate from a study of blood T cells in healthy people across ages. Study outcomes and limitations: Diversity of TCR beta per million T cells declined in a roughly linear way with age.

A J-beta primer mix and a sample-barcoded 5' primer were used in a second PCR of about 6 to 12 cycles. TCRdb reprocessed the 5' RACE reads via MiXCR and lists one record per CDR3 protein. This sample has approximately 790,000 distinct CDR3 sequences; around 62% occur once, and the top ten carry roughly 25%. Sequencing was carried out using blood. The receptor was isolated from a man aged 30-40 years in good health. The V and J genes are TRBV7-8 and TRBJ2-7; TRBD1 might be the D (5 bases). The CDR3 region is CASSPTQGFSYEQYF. CDR3 in DNA: TGTGCCAGCAGCCCGACTCAGGGTTTTTCCTACGAGCAGTACTTC.